This record concerns one T cell receptor (beta chain) sequence. The sample is drawn from a study of T cell responses to AZD1222 COVID-19 vaccine. TCRdb's table, derived via immunoSEQ multiplex PCR, lists solely in-frame clones and lacks some. Of 60,000 to 80,000 clones listed, 85% are singletons. The J segment lost 9 bases and the V segment lost 2 bases, leaving 8 bases of the junction unmatched. The CDR3 is made up of 16 amino acids. The V gene's germline CDR1 is SNHLY and CDR2 FYNNEI. Sequenced here: peripheral blood, sampled on day 0 of AZD1222 vaccination. The sequence derives from an adult in good health. V gene TRBV2 combines with J gene TRBJ2-1, with 12 bases identical to TRBD2. The CDR3 DNA reads as TGTGCCAGCAGTGAATTTTCACTAGCGGGGGGAGCTGAGCAGTTCTTC. Protein sequence: CASSEFSLAGGAEQFF.